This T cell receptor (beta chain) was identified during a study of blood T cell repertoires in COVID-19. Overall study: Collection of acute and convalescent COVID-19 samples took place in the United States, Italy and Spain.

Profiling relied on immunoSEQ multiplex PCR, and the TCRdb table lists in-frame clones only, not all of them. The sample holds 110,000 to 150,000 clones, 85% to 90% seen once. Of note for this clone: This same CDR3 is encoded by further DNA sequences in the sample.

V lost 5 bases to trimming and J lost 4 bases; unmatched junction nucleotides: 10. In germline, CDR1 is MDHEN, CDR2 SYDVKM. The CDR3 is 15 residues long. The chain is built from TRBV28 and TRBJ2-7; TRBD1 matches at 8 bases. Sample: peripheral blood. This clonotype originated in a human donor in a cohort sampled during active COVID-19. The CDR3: CASSPSGGLVYEQYF. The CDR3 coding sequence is TGTGCCAGCAGTCCTTCAGGGGGCTTAGTATACGAGCAGTACTTC.